This T cell receptor beta chain was captured in a study of CD8 T cells in Susac syndrome. Random hexamers were used to reverse transcribe the RNA input (roughly 0.5 to 1 ug). TCR beta CDR3 was amplified by immunoSEQ multiplex PCR. This amplification extended across 54 Vbeta and 13 Jbeta segments. TCRdb fed the immunoSEQ multiplex PCR reads into MiXCR, producing one record per CDR3 protein. The sample carries around 190,000 distinct CDR3 sequences, 85% to 95% recorded once. The germline gives CDR1 SQVTM, CDR2 ANQGSEA. The length of the CDR3 is 12 residues. V dropped 2 bases and J dropped 3 bases, with 7 bases sitting between them. Points on this clonotype: What it binds is not known.

While CD8+ and CD4+ T cells were isolated negatively, TEMRA cells were enriched by FACS. Study conclusions and caveats: The study recognized that its TCR sequencing and HLA analysis covered a relatively small number of individuals.

This sequence was found in a human donor in good health. The chain couples TRBV29-1 to TRBJ1-1; D is possibly TRBD1 (5 bases). Sequencing was carried out using CD4+ T cells from PBMCs. The CDR3 region is CSVEPGDTEAFF. CDR3 DNA sequence: TGCAGCGTTGAACCGGGGGACACTGAAGCTTTCTTT.